The 20 T cell receptor beta chains presented below share a single source sample, sequenced in a study of T cell repertoires in cytomegalovirus infection. TCRdb reanalysed the reads using MiXCR and keeps one entry per CDR3 protein. This table holds about 890,000 distinct CDR3 sequences, less than 40% found once. No antigens are known for them. The sample here was cultured CD8+ T cells from PBMCs, taken from culture after CMV antigen stimulation. The receptors were sampled from a human donor in good health (CMV status not recorded). Some clones in this sample may be carry-over from other donors' samples.

This clonotype was counted a few times. The rearrangement joins TRBV28 to TRBJ1-1, with D perhaps TRBD1 (5 bases). V lost 0 bases, J lost 1 base, and 9 bases lay in between. The CDR3 contains 15 residues. In germline, CDR1 is MDHEN, CDR2 SYDVKM. CDR3 sequence: CASSLWTVKNTEAFF. The DNA for the CDR3 is TGTGCCAGCAGTTTATGGACAGTAAAGAACACTGAAGCTTTCTTT.

V is TRBV9 and J is TRBJ1-1; possible D gene TRBD1, 5 bases. The CDR3 has 13 residues. Germline V lookup: CDR1 SGDLS, CDR2 YYNGEE. With 3 bases removed from V and 4 bases from J, the gap between germline ends came to 10 bases. This chain's CDR3 is CASSASRATEAFF. CDR3 nucleotides: TGTGCCAGCAGCGCATCCAGGGCCACTGAAGCTTTCTTT.

This clonotype has only a few counts. The chain combines TRBV6-1 with TRBJ1-5, with D possibly TRBD1 on 5 matching bases. With 5 bases removed from V and 0 bases from J, the gap between germline ends came to 8 bases. Germline loops: CDR1 MNHNS, CDR2 SASEGT. The CDR3 consists of 14 residues. DNA for the CDR3: TGTGCCAGCAGTTACAGGAATAGCAATCAGCCCCAGCATTTT. Amino acids: CASSYRNSNQPQHF.

The V and J genes are TRBV6-6 and TRBJ1-2; D gene uncertain. V gave up 0 bases and J gave up 6 bases, with 8 bases separating them. Germline-derived CDR1 and CDR2 are MNHNY and SVGAGI (reference sequence). The CDR3 runs 13 residues. The CDR3 DNA sequence: TGTGCCAGCAGTTACTCGGCAGTCGATGGCTACACCTTC. It codes for CASSYSAVDGYTF.

This chain joins TRBV5-1 and TRBJ2-1; perhaps TRBD2 as D (5 bases). CDR3 length equals 14 residues. Germline lookup yields CDR1 SGHRS and CDR2 YFSETQ. Trimming took off 4 bases at V and 7 bases at J, with 15 bases between the two ends. CDR3 nucleotides: TGCGCCAGCAGCCTAGAGAACCGGGGAAATGAGCAGTTCTTC. Translated: CASSLENRGNEQFF.

This chain joins TRBV12-3 or TRBV12-4 and TRBJ1-5; no clear D gene. V was clipped by 6 bases and J by 1 base, with 16 bases between them. The CDR3 contains 16 residues. CDR3 in DNA: TGTGCCAGCAGGCAGGCGTTGGCGGGCAGCAATCAGCCCCAGCATTTT. Residues: CASRQALAGSNQPQHF.

V and J are TRBV2 and TRBJ1-1; tentative D call: TRBD1 (6 bases). The germline CDR1 and CDR2 sequences are SNHLY and FYNNEI. Between the trimmed V and J ends, which lost 6 bases and 0 bases, there was a span of 14 bases. The CDR3 loop spans 15 amino acids. CDR3 sequence reads: CASRDSRRLNTEAFF. CDR3 in DNA: TGTGCCAGCAGGGACAGTCGGAGGTTGAACACTGAAGCTTTCTTT.

This chain connects TRBV27 to TRBJ1-4, with D tentatively TRBD1 (5 bases). CDR3 length: 15 amino acids. The V gene lost 3 bases and the J gene lost 6 bases, with 14 bases spanning the gap. Germline V CDR1 and CDR2: MNHEY, SMNVEV (reference sequence). CDR3 bases: TGTGCCAGCAGTTTGTCCGGGACTGGTTATGAAAAACTGTTTTTT. This encodes CASSLSGTGYEKLFF.

The chain couples TRBV7-4 to TRBJ2-5; D possibly matches TRBD1 or TRBD2 (7 bases each). Trimming removed 6 bases at V and 1 base at J, with 15 bases between. This CDR3 has 15 amino acids. The V gene's germline CDR1 is SGHVT and CDR2 SQSDAQ. The CDR3 protein is CASSFPRGGQETQYF. The CDR3, as DNA: TGTGCCAGCAGTTTTCCCAGGGGGGGCCAAGAGACCCAGTACTTC. Looking up the rest from reference TRBV7-4 and TRBJ2-5 gives the full variable domain: GAGVSQSPRYKVAKRGRDVALRCDSISGHVTLYWYRQTLGQGSEVLTYSQSDAQRDKSGRPSGRFSAERPERSVSTLKIQRTEQGDSAVYLCASSFPRGGQETQYFGPGTRLLVL.

The rearrangement joins TRBV2 to TRBJ1-5; unclear D gene. Trimming removed 5 bases at V and 4 bases at J, with 15 bases between. The germline gives CDR1 SNHLY, CDR2 FYNNEI. The CDR3 totals 15 residues. The CDR3 nucleotides are TGTGCCAGCAGTCCCTTCTTGGACGGGAATCAGCCCCAGCATTTT. It codes for CASSPFLDGNQPQHF.

This clonotype was observed at least ten times. The chain carries TRBV12-3 or TRBV12-4 and TRBJ1-2; a weak D match, TRBD1 (6 bases). Trimming left V 1 base short and J 3 bases short, with 12 bases between. The CDR3 sequence is 15 residues long. DNA for the CDR3: TGTGCCAGCAGTTTAGTAACGAGGACAGACTATGGCTACACCTTC. Its translation: CASSLVTRTDYGYTF.

This clonotype appeared a single time. V and J are TRBV19 and TRBJ1-5; D is uncertain. V lost 2 bases, J lost 0 bases, and 11 bases lay in between. The CDR3 totals 16 residues. Germline lookup yields CDR1 LNHDA and CDR2 SQIVND (reference sequence). The CDR3 DNA is TGTGCCAGTAGTATACCTAGACGCTATAGCAATCAGCCCCAGCATTTT. Translating gives CASSIPRRYSNQPQHF.

As to this clonotype: One junction end does not reproduce the germline sequence, and a read error may be involved. The rearrangement joins TRBV7-9 to TRBJ1-5; possibly TRBD1 for D (5 bases). The CDR3 runs to 15 residues. The germline CDR1 and CDR2 sequences are SEHNR and FQNEAQ (reference sequence). CDR3 coding DNA: TGTGCCAGCAGCCCGGGGCCAGGTCGCAATCAGCCCCAGCAGTTT. Amino acids: CASSPGPGRNQPQQF.

This clonotype has just a few counts. The chain has TRBV27 and TRBJ2-7; no definite D call. The V gene lost 5 bases and the J gene lost 5 bases, with 16 bases spanning the gap. CDR3 length: 14 amino acids. CDR1 MNHEY and CDR2 SMNVEV come from the germline V gene (reference sequence). The CDR3 nucleotides are TGTGCCAGCAGTCCAACCTTGACACCACACGAGCAGTACTTC. Protein product: CASSPTLTPHEQYF.

The CDR3 region has the DNA TGCAGCGTTCCCCCGGGGGGGGCCACAGATACGCAGTATTTT. Amino acids: CSVPPGGATDTQYF. The genes are TRBV29-1 and TRBJ2-3, with TRBD2 identical over 8 bases. This CDR3 region has 14 residues. Per the germline V gene, CDR1 is SQVTM and CDR2 is ANQGSEA. Trimming removed 5 bases from V and 2 bases from J; junction bases left unmatched: 6.

The chain recombines TRBV9 with TRBJ1-1, with 7 bases matching TRBD1. The germline CDR1 and CDR2 sequences are SGDLS and YYNGEE. The CDR3 totals 16 residues. V lost 2 bases and J lost 3; bases outside the gene matches: 10. CDR3 sequence: CASSVSRTGGDTEAFF. The CDR3 nucleotides are TGTGCCAGCAGCGTTAGCCGGACAGGCGGGGACACTGAAGCTTTCTTT. Based on the CDR3 plus reference TRBV9 and TRBJ1-1, the full variable domain is DSGVTQTPKHLITATGQRVTLRCSPRSGDLSVYWYQQSLDQGLQFLIQYYNGEERAKGNILERFSAQQFPDLHSELNLSSLELGDSALYFCASSVSRTGGDTEAFFGQGTRLTVV.

CDR3 region: CSVEGAGATVNEQFF. The CDR3 region has the DNA TGCAGCGTTGAAGGCGCGGGCGCGACCGTCAATGAGCAGTTCTTC. The chain joins TRBV29-1 to TRBJ2-1; a possible D gene is TRBD2 (5 bases). Trimming pared 1 base from V and 6 bases from J, leaving 16 bases between. The CDR3 covers 15 residues. CDR1 is SQVTM and CDR2 is ANQGSEA in the germline V gene.

This clonotype was counted between two and nine times. The chain recombines TRBV11-2 with TRBJ1-1; D not certain. The CDR3 extends over 14 amino acids. The V end lost 5 bases, the J end lost 0 bases, and 10 bases lay between the germline ends. Germline assignment: CDR1 SGHAT and CDR2 FQNNGV. The CDR3 nucleotides read TGTGCCAGCAGCATTGACGACGTGAACACTGAAGCTTTCTTT. Encoded protein: CASSIDDVNTEAFF.

This clonotype was detected a few times. The chain couples TRBV27 to TRBJ1-6; weak D call: TRBD1 (5 bases). CDR1 MNHEY and CDR2 SMNVEV come from the germline V gene (reference sequence). The CDR3 runs 14 residues. V was clipped by 10 bases and J by 6 bases, with 16 bases between them. The CDR3 loop reads CATYSGQFNSPLHF. The CDR3 region has the DNA TGTGCCACTTATTCGGGGCAGTTTAATTCACCCCTCCACTTT.

About this clonotype itself: Since a much larger clone is just one base distant, this may be a read error. This chain connects TRBV7-6 to TRBJ2-5; D unresolved. The CDR3 is made up of 16 amino acids. The V end lost 4 bases, the J end lost 4 bases, and 19 bases lay between the germline ends. CDR1 SGHVS and CDR2 FNYEAQ come from the germline V gene. For the CDR3, the DNA is TGTGCCAGCAGCTCAAAGGGCGGCCAGGTCCCAGAGACCCAGTACTTC. Residues: CASSSKGGQVPETQYF.